This entry is about one T cell receptor beta chain. Under the authors' procedure: Cell counts per sample came from amplifying reference gene primers. Some clones are missing from TCRdb's copy, which holds only in-frame ones; the method was immunoSEQ multiplex PCR. That table supplies the V and J calls and clone size; D and trimming were determined from the DNA. This table has about 280,000 clones, 85% appearing once. The data are from a study of blood T cell repertoires in COVID-19. Whole-study context: The analysed material was cDNA or gDNA that came from T cells, B-cell-depleted T cells, or PBMCs.

The TCR was taken from a human donor in a cohort sampled during active COVID-19. The sequencing input was peripheral blood.

The CDR3: CASSHLQGNEKLFF. In nucleotides, the CDR3 is TGTGCCAGCAGCCATCTACAGGGGAATGAAAAACTGTTTTTT. The chain is built from TRBV3-1 (or the pseudogene TRBV3-2) and TRBJ1-4; TRBD1 matches 7 bases. Germline CDR1 LGHDT, CDR2 YNNKEL (reference sequence). CDR3 length equals 14 residues. The V segment lost 3 bases and the J segment 5 bases; nucleotides outside the gene matches: 3.